This T cell receptor beta chain was obtained from a study of regulatory T cells in long-lasting Graves disease. General study findings and limits: Persistent Graves' disease cases displayed lower TCR diversity than newly diagnosed ones.

For this clonotype: Its antigen remains unidentified.

Time point defined: persistent/refractory GD, antithyroid drugs over 5 years with positive TRAb. Isolated PBMC RNA provided the starting material for the TCR library. Assembly of TCR beta libraries relied on iRepertoire HTBI primers together with Arm-PCR of CDR3 regions. One entry per CDR3 protein results from TCRdb running MiXCR on the multiplex PCR reads. The sample lists under 500,000 distinct CDR3 sequences; around 21% were seen once. Trimming stripped 7 bases from V and 11 bases from J, with 17 bases between. The CDR3 consists of 12 residues. Per the germline V gene, CDR1 is MGHRA and CDR2 is YSYEKL.

The chain has TRBV4-1 and TRBJ1-1; D not resolved. Here the sequenced sample was peripheral blood mononuclear cells (PBMCs), taken when the disease was refractory, from a patient treated with antithyroid drugs. The origin of this receptor is a female donor with Graves disease. In nucleotides, the CDR3 is TGCGCCAGCACCACCACCGAGGGAAGGGCTTTCTTT. Amino acid sequence: CASTTTEGRAFF.